The present T cell receptor beta chain was sequenced within a study of cytomegalovirus exposure and HLA in healthy donors (dated by TCRdb to about 2017). Concerning the study at large: An earlier analysis of 587 of the donors reported around 280 Gb of sequence data and 95 million to 130 million unique TCR beta sequences obtained from about 179 million T cells. The genetic ancestry cluster associated with self-reported Caucasian donors included 81% of the 300 to 400 genotyped donors. In a later analysis, previously published TCR beta repertoires from 666 donors were re-analyzed and high-resolution HLA genotyping was added so that TCR occurrence patterns could be studied. A later genetic analysis used genome-wide SNP genotypes for about 55% of the 666 donors, treating that subset as a discovery cohort. Typing coverage varied by locus: 629-630 donors for A, B, C, DRB1 and DQB1; under 550 for DQA1; about 600 for DPA1; some 470 for DPB1. Along with the approximately 700-subject first cohort, a separate validation cohort of 120 different subjects was used. Across 398 genotyped donors of the cohort, an average of roughly 250,000 unique TCR beta nucleotide sequences per donor were sequenced, and approximately 19% of those sequences were non-productive. Every repertoire in the discovery cohort had been generated on one and the same sequencing platform. To decide whether each TCR beta V gene segment behaved as functional or pseudogenic, an earlier analysis of some 580 of the donors relied on high-throughput TCR beta sequencing. The study used immunosequencing to profile the T cell repertoires of hundreds of subjects and linked those repertoires to cytomegalovirus serostatus. In the later analysis, no new phenotypic data were used to find candidate immune exposures; instead, reliance was placed on TCR beta sequences and their occurrence across donors. The study combined high-throughput TCR immunosequencing, statistical association of individual TCRs with disease status, and machine learning to predict cytomegalovirus infection status. Class I and class II HLA loci were covered by the typing at four-digit resolution. Because of strong linkage in the cohort, four or five DR-DQ haplotypes were treated as single units for association and clustering. Donor age, sex, ethnicity and CMV serostatus were compiled alongside the repertoire data. Approximately 330 gigabases of sequencing data and 91 million or so unique TCR sequences made up an early release that covered approximately 620 HLA-typed donors. The study was designed to test whether signatures of past pathogen exposure could be identified by cataloging public T cell receptors.

The library came from the immunoSEQ multiplex PCR assay. For the multiplex PCR, a mixture combining 60 forward primers for TCR Vbeta segments and 13 reverse primers for TCR Jbeta segments was used. The CDR3 region of rearranged TCR beta genes was amplified from genomic DNA with a multiplex PCR assay. The amplified TCR beta libraries were sequenced on the Illumina HiSeq System as 87-base-pair reads. For the original study's pipeline: A later analysis tallied 80 million to 95 million unique TCR beta chains across the 600 to 700 repertoires, and about 10 million of those chains were shared by two or more donors. Raw reads were error-corrected and collapsed into unique sequences with a nearest-neighbor algorithm that merged closely related sequences to remove PCR and sequencing errors. V, D and J gene segments were assigned by aligning CDR3 sequences to IMGT reference sequences. For a sequence to be retained, a match of at least six nucleotides to both a V gene segment and a J gene segment was required. Rearrangements were classified as productive when the CDR3 lacked stop codons and remained in frame with V and J, and all other rearrangements were classified as non-productive. Following IMGT convention, CDR3 was defined as the stretch from the second conserved V-encoded cysteine up to the conserved J-encoded phenylalanine. In an earlier analysis of 550 to 650 of the donors, sequences lacking an unambiguous match to a single V gene segment were excluded. An earlier analysis of 500 to 700 of the donors classified V segments as functional when productive rearrangements were above 56.7% and as segregating when the standard deviation between donors was above 5%. To diagnose cytomegalovirus status from the catalog of TCR beta chain sequences, a statistical classification framework was built. A later analysis assigned V and J genes by comparing TCR nucleotide sequences with IMGT/GENE-DB human TR gene sequences. Using the TCRdist pipeline, a later analysis assigned CDR3 sequences along with most-parsimonious VDJ recombination scenarios. In a later analysis, every TCR beta chain was defined by the combination of its CDR3 amino acid sequence and its V-gene family, and reads without a unique V-gene family were dropped. To address suspected cross-contamination and a sequencing artifact, a later analysis removed some 620 highly shared, low-generation-probability nucleotide sequences. In a later analysis, a clonal expansion index was calculated for each public chain from normalized within-repertoire ranks of inferred template counts. In a later analysis, generation probabilities were computed with a VDJ recombination model fitted to out-of-frame rearrangements, and the resulting probabilities were checked against IGoR. Hypergeometric tests were used in a later analysis to score TCR-TCR, TCR-HLA and TCR-CMV co-occurrence, with a repertoire-size bias correction applied to the TCR pairs. To estimate false discovery rates, a later analysis permuted the HLA or CMV assignments 20 times. In a later analysis, co-occurring TCRs were grouped using DBSCAN, with TCRdist sequence similarity added in when clustering inside HLA-allele-positive subsets. Repertoires with fewer than 30,000 or more than 120,000 public chains were left out of co-occurrence clustering, as were a handful of repertoires with anomalous nucleotide sharing. TCRdb retrieved this table from immuneACCESS and kept in-frame rearrangements only. Not all clones are present; in checked studies, unresolved V genes account for under half, and no reason is known for the remainder. D and trimming come from the DNA, and the V and J calls and clone size come from that table. For this sample there are approximately 130,000 clones; over 75% appear just once. Of the sample, under 2% falls within the top ten clones.

Spanning cysteine to phenylalanine, the CDR3 consists of 15 amino acids. Only CDR3 DNA is held: 45 bases, read in frame from base 1. CDR1 SGHTA and CDR2 FQGNSA are derived from the germline V gene. Between the V and J ends, shortened by 0 bases and 1 base respectively, the junction contains 7 bases. The cohort comprised 666 healthy bone marrow donors. Cohort members were all nominally healthy when sampled, although unrecorded immune exposures were likely present. The donor was CMV seronegative and belonged to the group of 352 seronegative cohort members. A peripheral blood sample was collected from each donor, and TCR beta sequencing was performed on peripheral blood mononuclear cells. Genomic DNA was extracted from the blood cell samples with the Qiagen DNeasy Blood Extraction Kit. What the research found in general, with its limitations: In a later analysis, several top co-occurrence clusters were reported to appear linked to parvovirus B19, influenza, CMV and Epstein-Barr virus. In a later analysis, HLA-associated TCR beta chains showed more clonal expansion and lower generation probabilities than non-associated chains that were equally common. When HLA alleles, especially DR and DQ, strongly co-occurred, attributing TCR associations to individual alleles was difficult. In a later analysis, the rate of TCR association differed among HLA loci, with DRB1 alleles having the most associated TCRs and HLA-C alleles having the fewest. At a false discovery rate of 0.05, a later analysis linked 15,000 to 20,000 TCR beta sequences to specific HLA alleles. An association between a missense DCLRE1C variant and V-gene and J-gene trimming of TCR beta chains was found in a later genetic analysis and replicated in an independent cohort. In a later analysis, most CMV-associated TCR beta chains were found to appear HLA-restricted, with HLA associations seemingly driven largely by CMV exposure. Because some donors lacked HLA typing at each locus, the association tests relied only on the typed subset. A further reported finding was that TCR beta sequences accurately predicted the HLA-A and HLA-B alleles for most subjects in the first cohort. While some public TCRs were present in many individuals, most TCR sequences turned up only very rarely across donors. Because counts were too low, around 17 rarely observed V segments, including chromosome 9 orphons, were left out of the earlier analysis of a few hundred of the donors. A cluster of highly shared sequence variants was judged likely to be a technical artifact of the sequencing pipeline. Linkage disequilibrium might explain the correlated functional status among segregating V segments, but an unknown experimental factor could not be ruled out. In this cohort, only TCR beta chains were sequenced, and detectable features were limited by the absence of alpha or paired-chain data. A total of about 150 TCR beta chains were listed by the study as associated with cytomegalovirus. In vitro tests confirmed that a few of the cytomegalovirus-associated TCR beta chains recognize cytomegalovirus antigens. In both the original and validation cohorts, the classifier was reported to diagnose cytomegalovirus status with high specificity and sensitivity. Because the 87-base-pair reads could not distinguish some IMGT-functional V segments, including TRBV6-2 and TRBV6-3, those segments were excluded. The authors suggested that the approach could potentially be extended to other disease states and immunological phenotypes. Roughly uniform sequencing depth across donors was assumed in presence/absence analyses, although this assumption may not hold. Immune exposure information for the cohort was limited to CMV serostatus. Broadly in line with IMGT annotations, most TCR beta V segments showed up in productive rearrangements about 87% or about 30% of the time in an earlier analysis of 450 to 600 of the donors. According to a later genetic analysis, donors in an Asian-associated ancestry cluster had fewer N-insertions in productive TCRs than the approximately 700-donor mean.

Notes on this clone: No cognate antigen has been identified for it. No much larger clone exists at a distance of one base, and base qualities are not known.

The clonotype originates from a boy under 18 in good health and CMV-seronegative. The sequence joins TRBV7-2 to TRBJ1-3; the D gene remains uncertain. Sample: PBMCs. CDR3 sequence: CASSLAPGSGNTIYF. The nucleotide sequence is TGTGCCAGCAGCTTAGCGCCCGGGTCTGGAAACACCATATATTTT.